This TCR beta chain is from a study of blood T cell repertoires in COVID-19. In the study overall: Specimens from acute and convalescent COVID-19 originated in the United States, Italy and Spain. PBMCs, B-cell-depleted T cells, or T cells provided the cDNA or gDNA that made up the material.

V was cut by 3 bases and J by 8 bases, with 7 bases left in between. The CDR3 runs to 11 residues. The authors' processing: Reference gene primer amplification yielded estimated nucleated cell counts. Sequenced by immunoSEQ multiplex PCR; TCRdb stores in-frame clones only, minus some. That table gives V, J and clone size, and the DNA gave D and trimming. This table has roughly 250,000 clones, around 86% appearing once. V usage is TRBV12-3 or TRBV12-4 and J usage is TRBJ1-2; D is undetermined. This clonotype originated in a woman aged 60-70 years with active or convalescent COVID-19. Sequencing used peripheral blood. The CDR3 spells CASSFPGGYTF. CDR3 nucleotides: TGTGCCAGCAGTTTTCCGGGGGGCTACACCTTC.